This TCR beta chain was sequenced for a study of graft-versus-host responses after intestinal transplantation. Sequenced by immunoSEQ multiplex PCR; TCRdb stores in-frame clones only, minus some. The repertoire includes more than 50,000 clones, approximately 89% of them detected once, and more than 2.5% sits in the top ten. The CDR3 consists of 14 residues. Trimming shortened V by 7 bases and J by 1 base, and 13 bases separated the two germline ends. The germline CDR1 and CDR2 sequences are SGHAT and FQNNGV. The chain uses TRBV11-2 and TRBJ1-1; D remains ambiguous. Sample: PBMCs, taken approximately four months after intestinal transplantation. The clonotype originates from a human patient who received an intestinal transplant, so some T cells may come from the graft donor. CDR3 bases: TGTGCCAGCATCCCTTGGCAGGAGAACACTGAAGCTTTCTTT. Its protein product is CASIPWQENTEAFF.